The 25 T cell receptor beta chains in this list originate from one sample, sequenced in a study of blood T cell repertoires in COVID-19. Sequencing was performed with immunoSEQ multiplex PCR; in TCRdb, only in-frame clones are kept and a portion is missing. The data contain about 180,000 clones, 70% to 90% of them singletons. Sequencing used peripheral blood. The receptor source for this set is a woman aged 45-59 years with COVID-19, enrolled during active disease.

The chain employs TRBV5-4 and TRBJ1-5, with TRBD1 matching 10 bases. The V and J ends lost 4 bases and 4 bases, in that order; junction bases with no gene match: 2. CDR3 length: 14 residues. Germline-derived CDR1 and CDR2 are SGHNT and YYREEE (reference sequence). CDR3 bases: TGTGCCAGCAGCCCGGGACAGGGGAATCAGCCCCAGCATTTT. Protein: CASSPGQGNQPQHF.

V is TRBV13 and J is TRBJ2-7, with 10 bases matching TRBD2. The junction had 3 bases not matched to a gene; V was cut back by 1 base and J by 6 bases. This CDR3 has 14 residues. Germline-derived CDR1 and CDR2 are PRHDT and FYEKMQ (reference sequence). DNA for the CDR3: TGTGCCAGCAGCTTAGAGCGGGGGGGCAGCGAGCAGTACTTC. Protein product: CASSLERGGSEQYF.

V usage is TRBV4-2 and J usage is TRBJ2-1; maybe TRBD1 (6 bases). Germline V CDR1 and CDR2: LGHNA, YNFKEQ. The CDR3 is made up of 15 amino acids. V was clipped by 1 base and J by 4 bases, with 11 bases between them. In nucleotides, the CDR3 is TGTGCCAGCAGCCAAGTCAGGGGAACGTACAATGAGCAGTTCTTC. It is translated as CASSQVRGTYNEQFF.

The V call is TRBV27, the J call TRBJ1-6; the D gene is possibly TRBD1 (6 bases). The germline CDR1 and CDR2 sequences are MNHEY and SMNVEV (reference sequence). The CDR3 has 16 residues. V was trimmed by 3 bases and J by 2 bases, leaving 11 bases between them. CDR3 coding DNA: TGTGCCAGCAGTTTCAGGGGTAGAGCCTATAATTCACCCCTCCACTTT. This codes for CASSFRGRAYNSPLHF.

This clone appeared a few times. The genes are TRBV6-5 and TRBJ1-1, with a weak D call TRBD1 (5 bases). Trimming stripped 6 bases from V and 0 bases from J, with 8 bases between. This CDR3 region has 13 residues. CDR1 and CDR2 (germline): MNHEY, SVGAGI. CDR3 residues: CASRRQMNTEAFF. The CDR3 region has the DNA TGTGCCAGCAGACGACAGATGAACACTGAAGCTTTCTTT.

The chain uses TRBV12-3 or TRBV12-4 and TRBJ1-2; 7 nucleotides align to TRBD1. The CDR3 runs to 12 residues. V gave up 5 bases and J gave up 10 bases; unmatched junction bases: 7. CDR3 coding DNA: TGTGCCAGCAGTCTCGACAGGGTGGACTACACCTTC. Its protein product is CASSLDRVDYTF.

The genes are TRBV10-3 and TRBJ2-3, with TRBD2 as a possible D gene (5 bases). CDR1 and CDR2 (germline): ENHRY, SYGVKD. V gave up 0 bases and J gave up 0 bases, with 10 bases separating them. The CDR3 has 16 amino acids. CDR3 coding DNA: TGTGCCATCAGTGAGTCCACTGGGAGAAGCACAGATACGCAGTATTTT. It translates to CAISESTGRSTDTQYF.

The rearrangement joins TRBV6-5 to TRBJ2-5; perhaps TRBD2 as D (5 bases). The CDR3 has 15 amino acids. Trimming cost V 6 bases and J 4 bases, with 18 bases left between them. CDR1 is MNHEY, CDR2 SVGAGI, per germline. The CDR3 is CASSLPVRASETQYF. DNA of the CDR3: TGTGCCAGCAGCCTTCCCGTGAGGGCATCAGAGACCCAGTACTTC.

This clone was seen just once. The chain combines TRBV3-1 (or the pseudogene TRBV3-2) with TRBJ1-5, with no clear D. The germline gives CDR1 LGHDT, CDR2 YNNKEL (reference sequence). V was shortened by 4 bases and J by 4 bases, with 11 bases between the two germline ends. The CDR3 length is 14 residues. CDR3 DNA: TGTGCCAGCAGCCTAGGAGGGCAGAATCAGCCCCAGCATTTT. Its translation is CASSLGGQNQPQHF.

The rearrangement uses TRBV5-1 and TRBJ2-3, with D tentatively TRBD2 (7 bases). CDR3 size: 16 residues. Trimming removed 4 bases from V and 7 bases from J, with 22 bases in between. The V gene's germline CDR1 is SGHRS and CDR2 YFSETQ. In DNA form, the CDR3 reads TGCGCCAGCAGCCTCGCGGGGGCCGGGTCAGGATATACGCAGTATTTT. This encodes CASSLAGAGSGYTQYF.

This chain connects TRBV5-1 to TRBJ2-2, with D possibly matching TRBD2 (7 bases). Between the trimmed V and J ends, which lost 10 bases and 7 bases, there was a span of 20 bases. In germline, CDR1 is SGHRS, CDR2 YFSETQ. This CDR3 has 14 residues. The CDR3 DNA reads TGCGCCGCGGCGACGGGGGGCGCCGGCGGGGAGCTGTTTTTT. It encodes CAAATGGAGGELFF.

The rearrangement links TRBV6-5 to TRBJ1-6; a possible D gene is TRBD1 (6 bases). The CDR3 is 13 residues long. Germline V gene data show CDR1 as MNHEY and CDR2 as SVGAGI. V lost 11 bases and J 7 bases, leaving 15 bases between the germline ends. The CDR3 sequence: CAGAGGQNSPLHF. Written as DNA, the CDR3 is TGTGCCGGGGCGGGGGGCCAAAATTCACCCCTCCACTTT.

The CDR3 is CASSQPTGDGNTIYF. The CDR3 nucleotides are TGTGCCAGCAGCCAACCAACAGGGGACGGAAACACCATATATTTT. V usage is TRBV5-6 and J usage is TRBJ1-3; 7 bases align to TRBD1. The germline gives CDR1 SGHDT, CDR2 YYEEEE. This CDR3 is built from 15 residues. V lost 4 bases to trimming and J lost 4 bases; unmatched junction nucleotides: 8.

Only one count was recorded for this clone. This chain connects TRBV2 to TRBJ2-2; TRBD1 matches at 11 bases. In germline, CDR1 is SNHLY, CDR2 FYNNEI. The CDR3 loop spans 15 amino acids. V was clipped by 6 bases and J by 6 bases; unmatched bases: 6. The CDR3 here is CASSAGTGGSGELFF. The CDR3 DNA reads TGTGCCAGCAGCGCCGGGACAGGGGGTTCCGGGGAGCTGTTTTTT.

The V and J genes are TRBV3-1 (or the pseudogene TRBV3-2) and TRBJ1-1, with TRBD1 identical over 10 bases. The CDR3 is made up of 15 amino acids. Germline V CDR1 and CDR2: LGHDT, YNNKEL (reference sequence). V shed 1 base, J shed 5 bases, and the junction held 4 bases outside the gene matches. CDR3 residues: CASSQGTGGSTEAFF. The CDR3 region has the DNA TGTGCCAGCAGCCAAGGGACAGGGGGAAGTACTGAAGCTTTCTTT.

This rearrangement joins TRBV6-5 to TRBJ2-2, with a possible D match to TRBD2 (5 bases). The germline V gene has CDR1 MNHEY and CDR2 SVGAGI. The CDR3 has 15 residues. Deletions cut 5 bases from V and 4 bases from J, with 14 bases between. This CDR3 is CASSKLDRLTGELFF. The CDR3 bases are TGTGCCAGCAGTAAACTAGATCGGCTCACCGGGGAGCTGTTTTTT.

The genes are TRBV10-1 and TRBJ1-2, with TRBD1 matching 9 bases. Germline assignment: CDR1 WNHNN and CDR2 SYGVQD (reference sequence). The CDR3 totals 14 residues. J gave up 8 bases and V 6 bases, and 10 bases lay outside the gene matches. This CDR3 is CASSPGTGKGGYTF. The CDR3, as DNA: TGCGCCAGCAGCCCCGGGACAGGGAAGGGAGGCTACACCTTC.

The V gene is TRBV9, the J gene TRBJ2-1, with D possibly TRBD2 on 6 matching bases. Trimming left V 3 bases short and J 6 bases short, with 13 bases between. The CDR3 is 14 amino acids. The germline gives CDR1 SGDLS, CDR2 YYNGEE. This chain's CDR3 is CASSAPRLVNEQFF. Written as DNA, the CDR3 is TGTGCCAGCAGCGCACCTAGACTAGTCAATGAGCAGTTCTTC.

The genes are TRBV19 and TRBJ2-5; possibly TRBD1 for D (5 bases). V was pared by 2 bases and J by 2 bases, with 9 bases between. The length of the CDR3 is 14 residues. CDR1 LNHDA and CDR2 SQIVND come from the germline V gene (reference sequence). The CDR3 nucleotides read TGTGCCAGTAGTATATCAAGGGGACAAGAGACCCAGTACTTC. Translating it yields CASSISRGQETQYF.

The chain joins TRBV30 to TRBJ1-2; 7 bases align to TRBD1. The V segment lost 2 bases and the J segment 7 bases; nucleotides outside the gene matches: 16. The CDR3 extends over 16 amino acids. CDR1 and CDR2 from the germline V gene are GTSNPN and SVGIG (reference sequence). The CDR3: CAWSSQGGSSSAGYTF. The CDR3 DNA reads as TGTGCCTGGAGTTCCCAGGGGGGTAGTTCTTCGGCTGGCTACACCTTC.

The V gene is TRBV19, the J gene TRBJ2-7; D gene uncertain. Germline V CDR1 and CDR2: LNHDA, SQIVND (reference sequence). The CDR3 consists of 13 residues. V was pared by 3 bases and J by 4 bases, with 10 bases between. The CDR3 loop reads CASSIWAGYEQYF. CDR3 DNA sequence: TGTGCCAGTAGTATCTGGGCTGGGTACGAGCAGTACTTC.

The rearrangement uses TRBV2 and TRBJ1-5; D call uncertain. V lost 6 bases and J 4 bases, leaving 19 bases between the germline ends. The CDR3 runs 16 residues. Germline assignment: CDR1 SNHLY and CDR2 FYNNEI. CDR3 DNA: TGTGCCAGCAGGGGGAGGGCAGTCGTGGTTAATCAGCCCCAGCATTTT. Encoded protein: CASRGRAVVVNQPQHF.

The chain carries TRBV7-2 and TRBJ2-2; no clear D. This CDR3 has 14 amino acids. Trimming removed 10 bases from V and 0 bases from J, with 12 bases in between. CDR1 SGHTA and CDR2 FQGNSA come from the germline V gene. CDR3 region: CANQQYANTGELFF. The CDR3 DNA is TGTGCCAACCAACAATACGCGAACACCGGGGAGCTGTTTTTT.

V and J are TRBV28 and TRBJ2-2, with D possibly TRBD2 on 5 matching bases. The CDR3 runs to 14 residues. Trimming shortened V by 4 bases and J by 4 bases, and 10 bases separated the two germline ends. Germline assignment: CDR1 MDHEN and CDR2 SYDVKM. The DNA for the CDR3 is TGTGCCAGCAGTTCATCCCGGGGCACCGGGGAGCTGTTTTTT. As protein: CASSSSRGTGELFF.

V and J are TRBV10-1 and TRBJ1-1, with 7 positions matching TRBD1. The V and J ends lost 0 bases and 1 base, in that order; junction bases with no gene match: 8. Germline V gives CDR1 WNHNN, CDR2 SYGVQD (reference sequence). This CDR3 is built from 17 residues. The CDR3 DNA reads TGCGCCAGCAGTGAGTCGAGGGGGCCTCCCCAGAACACTGAAGCTTTCTTT. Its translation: CASSESRGPPQNTEAFF.